These T cell receptor beta chains were read from a single sample in a study of technical replicates of blood from a handful of donors. Data came from immunoSEQ multiplex PCR; TCRdb stores just in-frame clones and leaves some out. The top ten hold about 5.4% of the sample, which has 50,000 to 70,000 clones, approximately 86% seen once. Sequenced sample: PBMCs. These receptors originate from a human donor in good health. Some clones in this sample may be carry-over from other donors' samples. CDR3s include the opening cysteine and the closing phenylalanine or tryptophan. A D gene is named only where the DNA matches it firmly. Size is stated for part of the rows, as once, few or many counts, or as a class when the clone is expanded.

V gene	D gene	J gene	clone size	CDR3 protein	CDR3 DNA
TRBV15	NA	TRBJ2-5	NA	CATSRDWNGGETQYF	TGTGCCACCAGCAGAGATTGGAACGGAGGAGAGACCCAGTACTTC
TRBV7-2	NA	TRBJ1-3	NA	CASSLGPAGSGNTIYF	TGTGCCAGCAGCTTAGGCCCCGCGGGGTCTGGAAACACCATATATTTT
TRBV7-2	NA	TRBJ2-7	NA	CASSLGRGKSYEQYF	TGTGCCAGCAGCTTAGGACGAGGGAAGTCCTACGAGCAGTACTTC
TRBV5-5	NA	TRBJ2-7	NA	CASSDDSSYEQYF	TGTGCCAGCAGCGACGACAGCTCCTACGAGCAGTACTTC
TRBV29-1	NA	TRBJ2-3	NA	CSVAREGRSTDTQYF	TGCAGCGTTGCCCGCGAGGGGAGGAGCACAGATACGCAGTATTTT
TRBV11-2	TRBD1	TRBJ2-7	NA	CASSRDRGLEQYF	TGTGCCAGCAGCAGAGACAGGGGGCTCGAGCAGTACTTC
TRBV6-5	NA	TRBJ1-2	NA	CASSYGIGGLGYGYTF	TGTGCCAGCAGTTACGGTATAGGGGGATTAGGCTATGGCTACACCTTC
TRBV27	TRBD1	TRBJ2-4	NA	CASSPPRQGRAKNIQYF	TGTGCCAGCAGTCCTCCCCGACAGGGTAGGGCCAAAAACATTCAGTACTTC
TRBV9	NA	TRBJ1-2	NA	CASSVGGRGDYTF	TGTGCCAGCAGCGTAGGGGGTCGGGGTGACTACACCTTC
TRBV7-8	NA	TRBJ1-3	NA	CASSLPTASGNTIYF	TGTGCCAGCAGCTTACCAACAGCCTCTGGAAACACCATATATTTT
TRBV21-1	NA	TRBJ1-2	NA	CASSPRTGNNYGYTF	TGTGCCAGCAGCCCCCGGACGGGGAATAACTATGGCTACACCTTC
TRBV5-4	NA	TRBJ1-1	NA	CASTQAARDTEAFF	TGTGCCAGCACCCAAGCAGCCAGGGACACTGAAGCTTTCTTT
TRBV21-1	NA	TRBJ1-2	NA	CASSARGQHNYGYTF	TGTGCCAGCAGCGCACGGGGACAGCATAACTATGGCTACACCTTC
TRBV9	TRBD1	TRBJ2-2	NA	CASSVEWQGAVTGELFF	TGTGCCAGCAGCGTAGAATGGCAGGGGGCTGTCACCGGGGAGCTGTTTTTT
TRBV6-5	TRBD1	TRBJ2-7	NA	CASSRQGVPYEQYF	TGTGCCAGCAGCCGACAGGGGGTCCCCTACGAGCAGTACTTC
TRBV7-6	NA	TRBJ2-5	NA	CASSLRATGPGVRTQYF	TGTGCCAGCAGCCTCCGCGCTACAGGTCCTGGCGTCCGAACCCAGTACTTC
TRBV9	TRBD2	TRBJ2-7	NA	CASSVEASGGYEQYF	TGTGCCAGCAGCGTAGAGGCTAGCGGGGGGTACGAGCAGTACTTC
TRBV4-3	NA	TRBJ2-7	NA	CASSQGQGVYEQYF	TGCGCCAGCAGCCAAGGTCAGGGTGTTTACGAGCAGTACTTC
TRBV2	TRBD1	TRBJ1-3	NA	CASSQGARGNTIYF	TGTGCCAGCAGCCAGGGGGCTAGGGGAAACACCATATATTTT
TRBV27	TRBD2	TRBJ2-1	NA	CASRPGTSGSRGYGEQFF	TGTGCCAGCAGACCCGGGACTAGCGGGAGCAGGGGGTACGGTGAGCAGTTCTTC
TRBV5-8	TRBD1	TRBJ1-4	NA	CASSPGQGFPREKLFF	TGTGCCAGCAGTCCGGGACAGGGGTTCCCGAGGGAAAAACTGTTTTTT
TRBV30	NA	TRBJ1-1	few	CAWSSGEGNTEAFF	TGTGCCTGGAGTTCCGGAGAGGGAAACACTGAAGCTTTCTTT
TRBV6-6	NA	TRBJ2-5	once	CASSYQRGGWETQYF	TGTGCCAGCAGTTACCAGAGGGGGGGCTGGGAGACCCAGTACTTC
TRBV7-6	NA	TRBJ2-7	NA	CASSLGQPYEQYF	TGTGCCAGCAGCTTAGGACAGCCCTACGAGCAGTACTTC
TRBV7-9	TRBD2	TRBJ2-2	NA	CASSRAGGAGSGELFF	TGTGCCAGCAGCAGAGCGGGGGGCGCCGGGTCCGGGGAGCTGTTTTTT
TRBV4-1	TRBD1	TRBJ1-2	NA	CASSQGTGSGYGYTF	TGCGCCAGCAGCCAAGGGACAGGAAGTGGCTATGGCTACACCTTC
TRBV4-3	TRBD2	TRBJ2-2	NA	CASSQAQLAGTYTGELFF	TGCGCCAGCAGCCAAGCTCAACTAGCGGGGACGTACACCGGGGAGCTGTTTTTT
TRBV5-3	NA	TRBJ1-1	few	CARSLTRGMNTEAFF	TGTGCCAGAAGCTTGACCAGGGGTATGAACACTGAAGCTTTCTTT
TRBV5-4	TRBD2	TRBJ2-5	NA	CASSLLAGGGETQYF	TGTGCCAGCAGTTTGCTAGCGGGAGGCGGTGAGACCCAGTACTTC
TRBV4-3	TRBD2	TRBJ2-7	NA	CASSHLSGGNYEQYF	TGCGCCAGCAGCCACCTTAGCGGGGGAAATTACGAGCAGTACTTC
TRBV7-6	TRBD2	TRBJ2-1	NA	CASSLLAVDEQFF	TGTGCCAGCAGCTTGCTAGCGGTCGATGAGCAGTTCTTC
TRBV6-6	NA	TRBJ2-3	NA	CASRSGPVPPDTQYF	TGTGCCAGCAGGAGCGGGCCCGTCCCCCCAGATACGCAGTATTTT
TRBV7-6	NA	TRBJ1-3	NA	CASSLNTGMTGNTIYF	TGTGCCAGCAGCTTAAATACAGGAATGACTGGAAACACCATATATTTT